This T cell receptor beta chain comes out of a study of blood T cell repertoires in COVID-19. On the study more broadly: T cells, B-cell-depleted T cells, or PBMCs provided the cDNA or gDNA that served as material.

Germline-derived CDR1 and CDR2 are SGHAT and FQNNGV. V lost 5 bases and J lost 3; bases outside the gene matches: 4. This CDR3 contains 13 residues. The authors' processing: The assay estimated nucleated cells by amplifying reference gene primers. The protocol was immunoSEQ multiplex PCR, while the TCRdb copy is restricted to in-frame clones and leaves out a portion. From that table come the V and J calls and clone size; the DNA was used to work out D and trimming. The table lists about 130,000 clones, approximately 82% of them singletons. The specimen was peripheral blood. This clonotype was sampled from a man aged 60 to 75 with acute or convalescent COVID-19. The V and J genes are TRBV11-2 and TRBJ2-7; TRBD1 matches at 7 bases. CDR3 amino acids: CASSGTGVYEQYF. The CDR3 DNA sequence: TGTGCCAGCAGCGGAACAGGGGTCTACGAGCAGTACTTC. The whole variable domain, filled in from reference TRBV11-2 and TRBJ2-7, reads EAGVAQSPRYKIIEKRQSVAFWCNPISGHATLYWYQQILGQGPKLLIQFQNNGVVDDSQLPKDRFSAERLKGVDSTLKIQPAKLEDSAVYLCASSGTGVYEQYFGPGTRLTVT.